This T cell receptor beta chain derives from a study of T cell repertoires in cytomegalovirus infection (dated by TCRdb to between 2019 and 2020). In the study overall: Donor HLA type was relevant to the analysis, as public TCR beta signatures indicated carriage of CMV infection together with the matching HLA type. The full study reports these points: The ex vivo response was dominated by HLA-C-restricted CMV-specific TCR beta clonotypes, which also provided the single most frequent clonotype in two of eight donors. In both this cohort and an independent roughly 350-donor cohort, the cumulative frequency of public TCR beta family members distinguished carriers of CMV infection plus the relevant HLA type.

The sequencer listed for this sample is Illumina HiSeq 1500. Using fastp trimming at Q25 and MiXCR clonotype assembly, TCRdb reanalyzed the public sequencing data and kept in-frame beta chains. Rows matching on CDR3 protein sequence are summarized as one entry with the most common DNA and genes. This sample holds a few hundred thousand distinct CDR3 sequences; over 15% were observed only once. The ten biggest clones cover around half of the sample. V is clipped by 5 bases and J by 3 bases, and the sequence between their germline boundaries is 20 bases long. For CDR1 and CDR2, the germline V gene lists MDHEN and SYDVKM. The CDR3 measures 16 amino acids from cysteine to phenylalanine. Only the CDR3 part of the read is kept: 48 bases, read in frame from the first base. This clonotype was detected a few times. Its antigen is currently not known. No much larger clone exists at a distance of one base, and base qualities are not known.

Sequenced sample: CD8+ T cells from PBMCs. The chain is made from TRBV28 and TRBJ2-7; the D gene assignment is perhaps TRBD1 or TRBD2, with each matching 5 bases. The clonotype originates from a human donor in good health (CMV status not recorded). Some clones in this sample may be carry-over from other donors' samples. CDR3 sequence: CASSLVGTADFYEQYF. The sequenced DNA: TGTGCCAGCAGTCTGGTTGGGACGGCCGATTTCTACGAGCAGTACTTC. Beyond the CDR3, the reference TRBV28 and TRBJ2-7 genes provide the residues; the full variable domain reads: DVKVTQSSRYLVKRTGEKVFLECVQDMDHENMFWYRQDPGLGLRLIYFSYDVKMKEKGDIPEGYSVSREKKERFSLILESASTNQTSMYLCASSLVGTADFYEQYFGPGTRLTVT.